This TCR beta chain was recorded in a study of regulatory T cells in long-lasting Graves disease. The overall study: Graves' patients, diagnosed recently, had received antithyroid drugs under 3 months. Study-wide findings and caveats: The study found TRBV28, TRBJ1-2 and TRBJ2-5 favored in persistent disease.

In its sample, this clonotype was seen once. Its antigen is currently unknown. This may arise from a read error, as a much more abundant clone is one base away. Combining iRepertoire HTBI primers with Arm-PCR of CDR3 regions, the authors built TCR beta libraries. Methods used by the authors: Spanning all samples, the identified segments comprised 60 to 70 TRBV and around 15 TRBJ. MiXCR was run by TCRdb on the multiplex PCR reads, yielding one entry per CDR3 protein. Clone size and V and J calls follow TCRdb, not the original study. This sample yields around 400,000 distinct CDR3 sequences, of which roughly 15% are seen a single time; roughly 20% belongs to the top ten. Noted time point: newly diagnosed GD, antithyroid drugs for less than 3 months. Researchers made the TCR library from RNA that was extracted from PBMCs. V trimming: 10 bases; J trimming: 5 bases; junction bases outside the gene matches: 5. The CDR3 runs to 13 residues. Germline values: CDR1 MNHEY, CDR2 SVGEGT.

This receptor was obtained from a female donor with Graves disease. The starting material was peripheral blood mononuclear cells (PBMCs), obtained at new diagnosis, from a patient treated with antithyroid drugs. The chain links TRBV6-2 or TRBV6-3 to TRBJ1-6, with 7 positions matching TRBD1. This chain's CDR3 is CANRGGNNSPLHF. CDR3 bases: TGTGCCAACAGAGGGGGCAATAATTCACCCCTCCACTTT.